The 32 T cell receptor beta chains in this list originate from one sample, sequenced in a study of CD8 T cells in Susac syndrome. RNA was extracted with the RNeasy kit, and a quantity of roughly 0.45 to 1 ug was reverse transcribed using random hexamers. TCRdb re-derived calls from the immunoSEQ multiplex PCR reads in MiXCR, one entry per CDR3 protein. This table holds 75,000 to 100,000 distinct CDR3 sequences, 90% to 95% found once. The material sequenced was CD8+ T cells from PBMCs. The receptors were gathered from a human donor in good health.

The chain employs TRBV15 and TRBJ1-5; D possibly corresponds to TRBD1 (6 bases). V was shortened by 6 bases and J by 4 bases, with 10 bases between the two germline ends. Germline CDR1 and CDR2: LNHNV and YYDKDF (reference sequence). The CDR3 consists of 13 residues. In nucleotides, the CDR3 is TGTGCCACCAGAGACAGGATTAATCAGCCCCAGCATTTT. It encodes CATRDRINQPQHF.

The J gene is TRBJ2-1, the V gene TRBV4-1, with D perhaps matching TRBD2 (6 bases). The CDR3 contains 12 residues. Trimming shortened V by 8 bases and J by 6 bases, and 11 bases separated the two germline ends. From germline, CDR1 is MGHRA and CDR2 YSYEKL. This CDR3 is CASRGMSNEQFF. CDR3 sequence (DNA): TGCGCCAGCCGGGGGATGAGCAATGAGCAGTTCTTC.

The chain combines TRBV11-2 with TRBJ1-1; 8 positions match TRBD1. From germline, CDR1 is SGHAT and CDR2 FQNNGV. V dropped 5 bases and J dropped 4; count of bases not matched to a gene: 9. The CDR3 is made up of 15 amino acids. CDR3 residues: CASSHKAGGGTEAFF. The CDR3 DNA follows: TGTGCCAGCAGCCATAAGGCAGGGGGCGGCACTGAAGCTTTCTTT.

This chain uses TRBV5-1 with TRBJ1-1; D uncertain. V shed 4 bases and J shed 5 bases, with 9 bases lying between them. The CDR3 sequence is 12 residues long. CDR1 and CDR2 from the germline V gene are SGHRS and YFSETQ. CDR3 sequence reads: CASSPMGTEAFF. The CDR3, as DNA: TGCGCCAGCAGCCCGATGGGTACTGAAGCTTTCTTT.

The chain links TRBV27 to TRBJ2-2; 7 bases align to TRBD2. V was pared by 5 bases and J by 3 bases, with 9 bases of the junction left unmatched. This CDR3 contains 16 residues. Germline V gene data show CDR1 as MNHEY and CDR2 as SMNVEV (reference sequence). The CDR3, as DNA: TGTGCCAGCAGTGGAGGGCTAGCGGCGTACACCGGGGAGCTGTTTTTT. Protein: CASSGGLAAYTGELFF.

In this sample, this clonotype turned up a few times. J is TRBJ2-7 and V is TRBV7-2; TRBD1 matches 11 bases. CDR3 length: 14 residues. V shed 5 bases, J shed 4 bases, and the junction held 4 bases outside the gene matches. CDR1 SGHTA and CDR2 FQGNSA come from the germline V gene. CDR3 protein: CASSRGQGAYEQYF. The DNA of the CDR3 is TGTGCCAGCAGCCGCGGACAGGGGGCTTACGAGCAGTACTTC.

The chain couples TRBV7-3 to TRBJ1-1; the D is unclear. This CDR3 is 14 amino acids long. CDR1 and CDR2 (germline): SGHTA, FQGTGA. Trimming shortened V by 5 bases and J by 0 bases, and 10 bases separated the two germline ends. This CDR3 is CASSQNGVNTEAFF. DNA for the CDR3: TGTGCCAGCAGCCAGAACGGGGTGAACACTGAAGCTTTCTTT. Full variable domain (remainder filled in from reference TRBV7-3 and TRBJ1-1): GAGVSQTPSNKVTEKGKYVELRCDPISGHTALYWYRQSLGQGPEFLIYFQGTGAADDSGLPNDRFFAVRPEGSVSTLKIQRTERGDSAVYLCASSQNGVNTEAFFGQGTRLTVV.

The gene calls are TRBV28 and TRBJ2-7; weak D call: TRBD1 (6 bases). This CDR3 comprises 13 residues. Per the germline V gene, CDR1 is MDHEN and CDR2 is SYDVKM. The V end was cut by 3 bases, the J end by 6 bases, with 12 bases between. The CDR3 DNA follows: TGTGCCAGCAGTTTTTCCGGGACAACCGAGCAGTACGTC. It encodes CASSFSGTTEQYV.

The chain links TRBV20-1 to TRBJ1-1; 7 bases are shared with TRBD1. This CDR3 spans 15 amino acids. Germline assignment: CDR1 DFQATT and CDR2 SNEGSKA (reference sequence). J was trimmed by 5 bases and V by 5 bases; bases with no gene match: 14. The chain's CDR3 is CSAFTRRTGRTEAFF. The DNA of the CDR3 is TGCAGTGCTTTTACACGCAGGACAGGTCGAACTGAAGCTTTCTTT.

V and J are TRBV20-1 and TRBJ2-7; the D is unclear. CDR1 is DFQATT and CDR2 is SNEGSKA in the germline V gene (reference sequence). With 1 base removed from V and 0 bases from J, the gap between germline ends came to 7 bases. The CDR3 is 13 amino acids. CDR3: CSARGVFSYEQYF. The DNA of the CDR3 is TGCAGTGCTAGAGGAGTATTCTCCTACGAGCAGTACTTC.

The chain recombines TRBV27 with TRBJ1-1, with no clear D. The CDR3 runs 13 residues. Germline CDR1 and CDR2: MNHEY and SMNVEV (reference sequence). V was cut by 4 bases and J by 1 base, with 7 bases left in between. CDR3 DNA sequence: TGTGCCAGCAGTTGGAGGACGAACACTGAAGCTTTCTTT. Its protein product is CASSWRTNTEAFF.

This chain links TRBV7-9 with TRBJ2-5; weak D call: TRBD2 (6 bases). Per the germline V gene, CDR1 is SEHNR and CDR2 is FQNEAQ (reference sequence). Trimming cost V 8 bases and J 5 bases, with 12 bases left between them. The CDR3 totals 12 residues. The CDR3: CASGGGWETQYF. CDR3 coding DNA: TGTGCCAGCGGTGGAGGGTGGGAGACCCAGTACTTC.

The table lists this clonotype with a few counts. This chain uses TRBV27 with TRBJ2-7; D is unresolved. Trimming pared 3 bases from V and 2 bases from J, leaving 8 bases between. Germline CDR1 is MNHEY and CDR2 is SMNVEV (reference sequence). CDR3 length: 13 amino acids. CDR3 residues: CASSFGPAYEQYF. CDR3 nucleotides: TGTGCCAGCAGTTTTGGCCCAGCCTACGAGCAGTACTTC.

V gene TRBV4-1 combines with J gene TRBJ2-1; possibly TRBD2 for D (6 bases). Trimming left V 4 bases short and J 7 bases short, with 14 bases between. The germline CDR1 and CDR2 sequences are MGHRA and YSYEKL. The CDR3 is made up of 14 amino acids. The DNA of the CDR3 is TGCGCCAGCAGCCGATTTCGGACTATTAATGAGCAGTTCTTC. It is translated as CASSRFRTINEQFF.

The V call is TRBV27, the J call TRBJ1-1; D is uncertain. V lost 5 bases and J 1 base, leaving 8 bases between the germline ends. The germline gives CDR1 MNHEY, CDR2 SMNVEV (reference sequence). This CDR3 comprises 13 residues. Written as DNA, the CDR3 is TGTGCCAGCAGTGACACATGGAACACTGAAGCTTTCTTT. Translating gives CASSDTWNTEAFF.

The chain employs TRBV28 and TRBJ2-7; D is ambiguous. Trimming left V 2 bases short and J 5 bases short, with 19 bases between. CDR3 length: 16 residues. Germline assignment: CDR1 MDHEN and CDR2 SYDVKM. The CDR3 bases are TGTGCCAGCAGTTTACTTAACTGGCCGTTGTATGACGAGCAGTACGTC. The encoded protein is CASSLLNWPLYDEQYV.

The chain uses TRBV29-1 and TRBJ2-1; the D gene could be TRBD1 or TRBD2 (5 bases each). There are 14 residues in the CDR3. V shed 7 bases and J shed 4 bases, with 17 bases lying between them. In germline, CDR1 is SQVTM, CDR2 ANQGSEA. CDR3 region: CSAPGRGLYNEQFF. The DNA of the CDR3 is TGCAGCGCCCCGGGAAGGGGCCTTTACAATGAGCAGTTCTTC.

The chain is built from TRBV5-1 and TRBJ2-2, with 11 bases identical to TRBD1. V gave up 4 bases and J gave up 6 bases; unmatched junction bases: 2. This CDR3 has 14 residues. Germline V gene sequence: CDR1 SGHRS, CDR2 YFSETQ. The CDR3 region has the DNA TGCGCCAGCAGCGGGGGACAGGGGGCCGGGGAGCTGTTTTTT. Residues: CASSGGQGAGELFF.

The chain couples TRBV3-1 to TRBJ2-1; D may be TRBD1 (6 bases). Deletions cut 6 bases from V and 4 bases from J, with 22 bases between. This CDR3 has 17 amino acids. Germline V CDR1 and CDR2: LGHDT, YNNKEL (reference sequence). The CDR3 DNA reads TGTGCCAGCAGAGCCAAGATTTTGCAGGGGTTATACAATGAGCAGTTCTTC. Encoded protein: CASRAKILQGLYNEQFF.

As DNA, the CDR3 is TGTGCCATCAGTGAGTCTCTTGGGGACACTGAAGCTTTCTTT. It is translated as CAISESLGDTEAFF. V gene TRBV10-3 combines with J gene TRBJ1-1; D remains ambiguous. CDR1 is ENHRY, CDR2 SYGVKD, per germline. The CDR3 loop spans 14 amino acids. The ends were cut back, 0 bases at V and 3 bases at J, with 8 bases in the middle.

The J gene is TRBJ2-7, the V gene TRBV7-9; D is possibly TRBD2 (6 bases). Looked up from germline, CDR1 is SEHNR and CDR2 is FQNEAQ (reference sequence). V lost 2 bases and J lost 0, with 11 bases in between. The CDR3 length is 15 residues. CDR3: CASSLFPGDSYEQYF. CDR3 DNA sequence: TGTGCCAGCAGCTTATTCCCGGGAGACTCCTACGAGCAGTACTTC.

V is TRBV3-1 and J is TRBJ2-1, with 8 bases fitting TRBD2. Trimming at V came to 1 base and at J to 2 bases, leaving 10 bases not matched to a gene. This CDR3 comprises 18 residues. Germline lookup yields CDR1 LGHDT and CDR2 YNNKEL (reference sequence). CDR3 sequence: CASSQVRTSGGPYNEQFF. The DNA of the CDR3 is TGTGCCAGCAGCCAAGTCCGCACTAGCGGAGGGCCCTACAATGAGCAGTTCTTC.

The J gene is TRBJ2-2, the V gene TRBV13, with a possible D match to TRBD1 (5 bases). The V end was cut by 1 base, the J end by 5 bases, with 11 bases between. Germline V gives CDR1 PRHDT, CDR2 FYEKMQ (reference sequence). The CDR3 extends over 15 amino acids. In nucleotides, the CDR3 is TGTGCCAGCAGCTTAGAAGGGGCGCAAACCGGGGAGCTGTTTTTT. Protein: CASSLEGAQTGELFF.

CDR3 amino acids: CASARGNTEAFF. The CDR3, as DNA: TGTGCCAGCGCCAGAGGGAACACTGAAGCTTTCTTT. The V call is TRBV6-5, the J call TRBJ1-1; no reliable D call. Germline loops: CDR1 MNHEY, CDR2 SVGAGI. V was pared by 8 bases and J by 1 base, with 8 bases between. The CDR3 is 12 residues long.

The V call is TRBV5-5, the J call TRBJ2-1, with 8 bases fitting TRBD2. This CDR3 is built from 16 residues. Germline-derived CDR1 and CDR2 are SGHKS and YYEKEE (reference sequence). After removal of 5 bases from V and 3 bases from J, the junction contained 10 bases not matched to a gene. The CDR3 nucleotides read TGTGCCAGCAGGGGGGACGGGAGGGCCCTCTACAATGAGCAGTTCTTC. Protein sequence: CASRGDGRALYNEQFF.

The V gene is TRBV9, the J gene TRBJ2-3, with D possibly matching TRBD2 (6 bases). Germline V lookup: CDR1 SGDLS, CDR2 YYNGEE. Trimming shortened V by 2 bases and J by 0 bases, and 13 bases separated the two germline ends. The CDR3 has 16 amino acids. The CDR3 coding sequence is TGTGCCAGCAGCGTTCCCCTGGAGGGGAGCACAGATACGCAGTATTTT. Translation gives CASSVPLEGSTDTQYF.

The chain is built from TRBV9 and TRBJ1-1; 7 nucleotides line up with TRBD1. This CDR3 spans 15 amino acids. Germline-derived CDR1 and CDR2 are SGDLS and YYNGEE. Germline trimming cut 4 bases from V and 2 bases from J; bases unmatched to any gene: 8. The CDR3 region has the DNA TGTGCCAGCAGCACGCGGGGACAGAGCAACACTGAAGCTTTCTTT. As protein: CASSTRGQSNTEAFF.

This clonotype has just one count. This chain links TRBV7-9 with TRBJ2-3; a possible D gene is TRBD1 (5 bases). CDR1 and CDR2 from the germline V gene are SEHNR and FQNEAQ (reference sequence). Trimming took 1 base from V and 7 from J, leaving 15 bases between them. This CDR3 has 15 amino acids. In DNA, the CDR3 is TGTGCCAGCAGCTTAGGGGGAAGAGGACAATATACGCAGTATTTT. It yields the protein CASSLGGRGQYTQYF.

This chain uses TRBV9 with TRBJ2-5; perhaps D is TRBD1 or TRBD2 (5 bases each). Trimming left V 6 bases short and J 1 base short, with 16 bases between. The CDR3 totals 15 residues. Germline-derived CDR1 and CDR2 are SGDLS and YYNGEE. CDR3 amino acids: CASTVEGLPQETQYF. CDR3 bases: TGTGCCAGCACTGTAGAGGGGTTGCCCCAAGAGACCCAGTACTTC. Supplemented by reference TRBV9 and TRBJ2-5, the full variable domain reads DSGVTQTPKHLITATGQRVTLRCSPRSGDLSVYWYQQSLDQGLQFLIQYYNGEERAKGNILERFSAQQFPDLHSELNLSSLELGDSALYFCASTVEGLPQETQYFGPGTRLLVL.

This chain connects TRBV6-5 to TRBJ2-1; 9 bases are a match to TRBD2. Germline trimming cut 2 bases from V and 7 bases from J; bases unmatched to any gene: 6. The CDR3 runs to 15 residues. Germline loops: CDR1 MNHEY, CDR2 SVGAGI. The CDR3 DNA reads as TGTGCCAGCAGTTACGATGCGGGAGGGGGAAATGAGCAGTTCTTC. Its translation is CASSYDAGGGNEQFF.

The CDR3 region has the DNA TGCGCCAGCAGCTATGTGGGAGGATCAGCCGAGCAGTTCTTC. It specifies CASSYVGGSAEQFF. This rearrangement joins TRBV4-1 to TRBJ2-1; D may be TRBD2 (6 bases). In germline, CDR1 is MGHRA, CDR2 YSYEKL. Trimming cost V 5 bases and J 10 bases, with 18 bases left between them. The CDR3 spans 14 residues.

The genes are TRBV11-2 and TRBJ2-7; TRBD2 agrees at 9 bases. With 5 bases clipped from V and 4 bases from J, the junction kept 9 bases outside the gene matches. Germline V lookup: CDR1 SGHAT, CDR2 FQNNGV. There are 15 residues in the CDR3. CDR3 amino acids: CASSDGLAGIYEQYV. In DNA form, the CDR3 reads TGTGCCAGCAGCGACGGCCTAGCGGGGATTTACGAGCAGTACGTC.